The 12 T cell receptor beta chains below come from one sample, sequenced in a study of T-cell memory formation after mild COVID-19. TCRdb used MiXCR to reprocess the 5' RACE reads, holding one entry per CDR3 protein. The data contain roughly 100,000 distinct CDR3 sequences, approximately 15% of them singletons. Input material: PBMCs or a T cell subset sorted from them (not recorded which). Receptor source: an adult woman who had mild COVID-19 (a few samples of this study predate the infection). Cell type and time point are not known.

This clonotype came up a few times. The chain links TRBV24-1 to TRBJ2-7; 8 bases agree with TRBD2. V shed 1 base, J shed 5 bases, and the junction held 9 bases outside the gene matches. The V gene's germline CDR1 is KGHDR and CDR2 SFDVKD. This CDR3 has 16 residues. CDR3 in amino acids: CATSDLGREGVDEQYF. The CDR3 DNA reads as TGTGCCACCAGTGATTTAGGACGGGAGGGCGTCGACGAGCAGTACTTC.

J is TRBJ2-3 and V is TRBV4-1; 9 bases match TRBD2. CDR3 length equals 17 residues. V was clipped by 2 bases and J by 6 bases; unmatched bases: 12. CDR1 is MGHRA and CDR2 is YSYEKL in the germline V gene. The CDR3 sequence is CASSQSPGGGARDTQYF. CDR3 coding DNA: TGCGCCAGCAGCCAATCACCAGGCGGGGGGGCGAGGGATACGCAGTATTTT.

This clonotype came up a few times. The V call is TRBV11-2, the J call TRBJ2-5; D is possibly TRBD1 (6 bases). The V and J ends lost 3 bases and 3 bases respectively, with 11 bases between them. Germline CDR1 reads SGHAT; CDR2 reads FQNNGV. This CDR3 has 14 residues. The CDR3 here is CASSLPQGKETQYF. The CDR3 DNA reads as TGTGCCAGCAGCTTGCCGCAGGGGAAAGAGACCCAGTACTTC.

This clonotype came up a few times. The chain links TRBV7-2 to TRBJ2-1; TRBD2 matches at 9 bases. CDR3 size: 17 residues. J gave up 6 bases and V 2 bases, and 11 bases lay outside the gene matches. Germline assignment: CDR1 SGHTA and CDR2 FQGNSA. Written as DNA, the CDR3 is TGTGCCAGCAGCTTACGTGTAGAGACTAGCGGTCGCAATGAGCAGTTCTTC. Its translation: CASSLRVETSGRNEQFF.

Only a few counts were recorded for this clonotype. The chain employs TRBV19 and TRBJ2-3; D is perhaps TRBD2 (6 bases). Germline V gene sequence: CDR1 LNHDA, CDR2 SQIVND (reference sequence). Trimming removed 7 bases from V and 2 bases from J, with 13 bases in between. CDR3 length: 14 amino acids. The CDR3 nucleotides read TGTGCCAGTATCCTGGGACTCTTCACAGATACGCAGTATTTT. Its translation is CASILGLFTDTQYF.

V is TRBV11-2 and J is TRBJ1-2, with D possibly TRBD1 on 5 matching bases. The ends were cut back, 3 bases at V and 0 bases at J, with 14 bases in the middle. This CDR3 spans 16 amino acids. Germline values: CDR1 SGHAT, CDR2 FQNNGV. The CDR3 DNA sequence: TGTGCCAGCAGCTTCCCCGACAGTCTCGCTAACTATGGCTACACCTTC. It specifies CASSFPDSLANYGYTF.

The genes are TRBV5-6 and TRBJ2-3; D gene ambiguous. In germline, CDR1 is SGHDT, CDR2 YYEEEE. V lost 0 bases and J lost 7, with 3 bases in between. This CDR3 region has 11 residues. The CDR3 DNA sequence: TGTGCCAGCAGCTTGGGACATACGCAGTATTTT. It translates to CASSLGHTQYF.

The sample holds a few counts of this clonotype. This chain connects TRBV27 to TRBJ2-3, with TRBD2 matching 7 bases. The CDR3 covers 16 residues. Trimming at V came to 5 bases and at J to 8 bases, leaving 16 bases not matched to a gene. The germline V gene encodes CDR1 MNHEY and CDR2 SMNVEV (reference sequence). CDR3 residues: CASSPLVGRERGTQYF. The CDR3 nucleotides are TGTGCCAGCAGTCCGCTAGTCGGGCGGGAGAGAGGTACGCAGTATTTT.

The rearrangement joins TRBV7-3 to TRBJ1-2; D unresolved. The germline V gene encodes CDR1 SGHTA and CDR2 FQGTGA. The CDR3 consists of 15 residues. V gave up 5 bases and J gave up 2 bases, with 15 bases separating them. As DNA, the CDR3 is TGTGCCAGCAGCCCCTATCACGCGGAGAACTATGGCTACACCTTC. Protein sequence: CASSPYHAENYGYTF.

A few counts support this clonotype. This sequence joins TRBV20-1 and TRBJ2-3; D unclear. This CDR3 is built from 16 residues. In germline, CDR1 is DFQATT, CDR2 SNEGSKA (reference sequence). Trimming removed 4 bases at V and 0 bases at J, with 17 bases between. CDR3 residues: CSATQGYYKSTDTQYF. CDR3 DNA sequence: TGCAGTGCTACCCAAGGCTACTACAAGAGCACAGATACGCAGTATTTT.

This clonotype appeared many times. The chain has TRBV20-1 and TRBJ2-7; 7 bases line up with TRBD2. The CDR3 consists of 14 residues. The V segment lost 2 bases and the J segment 4 bases; nucleotides outside the gene matches: 8. Germline assignment: CDR1 DFQATT and CDR2 SNEGSKA (reference sequence). The CDR3 DNA follows: TGCAGTGCTAGATCCGTGGGGGGGGGTTACGAGCAGTACTTC. Residues: CSARSVGGGYEQYF.

This clonotype was seen repeatedly, ten times or more. This chain joins TRBV7-6 and TRBJ2-5; no firm D call. This CDR3 region has 12 residues. Looked up from germline, CDR1 is SGHVS and CDR2 is FNYEAQ. V lost 0 bases, J lost 5 bases, and 4 bases lay in between. The DNA for the CDR3 is TGTGCCAGCAGCTTAGCAGGGGAGACCCAGTACTTC. Protein sequence: CASSLAGETQYF.